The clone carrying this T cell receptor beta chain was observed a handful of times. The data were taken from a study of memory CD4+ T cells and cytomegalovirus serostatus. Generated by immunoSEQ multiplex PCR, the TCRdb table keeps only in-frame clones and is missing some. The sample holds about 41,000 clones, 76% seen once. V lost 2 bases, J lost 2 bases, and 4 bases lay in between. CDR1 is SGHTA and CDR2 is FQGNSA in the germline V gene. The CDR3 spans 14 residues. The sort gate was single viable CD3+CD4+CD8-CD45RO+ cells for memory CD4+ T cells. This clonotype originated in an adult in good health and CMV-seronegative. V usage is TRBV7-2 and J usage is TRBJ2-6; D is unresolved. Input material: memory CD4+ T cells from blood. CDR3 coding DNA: TGTGCCAGCAGCTTAATGGCTGGGGCCAACGTCCTGACTTTC. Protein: CASSLMAGANVLTF.